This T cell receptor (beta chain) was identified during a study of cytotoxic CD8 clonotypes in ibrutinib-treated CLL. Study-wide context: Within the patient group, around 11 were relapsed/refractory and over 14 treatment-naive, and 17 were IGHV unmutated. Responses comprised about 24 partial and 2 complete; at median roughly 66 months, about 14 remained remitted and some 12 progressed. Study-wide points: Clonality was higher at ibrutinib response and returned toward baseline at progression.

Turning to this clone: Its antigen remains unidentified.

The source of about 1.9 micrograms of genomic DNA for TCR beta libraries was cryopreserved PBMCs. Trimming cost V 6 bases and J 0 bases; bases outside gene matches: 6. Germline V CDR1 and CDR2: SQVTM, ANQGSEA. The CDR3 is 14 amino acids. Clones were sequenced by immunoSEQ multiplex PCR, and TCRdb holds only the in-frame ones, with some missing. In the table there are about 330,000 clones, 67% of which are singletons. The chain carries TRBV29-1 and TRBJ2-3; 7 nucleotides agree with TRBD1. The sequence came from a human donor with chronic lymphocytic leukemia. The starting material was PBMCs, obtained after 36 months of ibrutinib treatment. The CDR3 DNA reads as TGCAGCGTGCGGACAGGCACAAGCACAGATACGCAGTATTTT. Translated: CSVRTGTSTDTQYF.